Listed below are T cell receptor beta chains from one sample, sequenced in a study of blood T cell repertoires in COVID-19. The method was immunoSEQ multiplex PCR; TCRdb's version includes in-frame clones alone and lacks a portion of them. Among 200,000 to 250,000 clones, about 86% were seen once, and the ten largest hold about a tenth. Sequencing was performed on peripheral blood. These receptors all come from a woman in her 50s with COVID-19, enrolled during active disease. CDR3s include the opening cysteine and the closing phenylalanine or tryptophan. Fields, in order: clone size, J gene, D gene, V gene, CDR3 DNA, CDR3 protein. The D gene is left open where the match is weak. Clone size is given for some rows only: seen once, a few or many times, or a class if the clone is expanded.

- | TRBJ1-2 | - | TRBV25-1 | TGTGCCAGCAGTGAATACGGGAGCGGTGGCTACACCTTC | CASSEYGSGGYTF
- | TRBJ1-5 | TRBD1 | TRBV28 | TGTGCCAGCAGTTCCCCCGGAGGGGGCAGGAGAGTTAATCAGCCCCAGCATTTT | CASSSPGGGRRVNQPQHF
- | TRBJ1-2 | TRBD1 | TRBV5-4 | TGTGCCAGCAGCCTCCTGACAGGGGGTGACGGCTACACCTTC | CASSLLTGGDGYTF
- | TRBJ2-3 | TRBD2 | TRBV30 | TGTGCCTGGAGTGACAGCCGACTAGCGGGGGAGGCAGATACGCAGTATTTT | CAWSDSRLAGEADTQYF
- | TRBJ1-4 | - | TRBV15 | TGTGCCACCAGGGGAGCAACTAATGAAAAACTGTTTTTT | CATRGATNEKLFF
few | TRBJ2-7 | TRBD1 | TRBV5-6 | TGTGCCAGCAGCTTGGGGGACAGGTACGAGCAGTACTTC | CASSLGDRYEQYF
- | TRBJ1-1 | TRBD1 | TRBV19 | TGTGCCAGTAGTCCACCCCCGGGACAGGGATTACCTGAAGCTTTCTTT | CASSPPPGQGLPEAFF
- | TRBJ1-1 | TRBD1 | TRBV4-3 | TGCGCCAGCAGCCAATCGACAGGGCGGGCTTTCTTT | CASSQSTGRAFF
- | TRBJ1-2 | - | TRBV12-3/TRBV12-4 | TGTGCCAGCAGTCCCGGACAGTACTATGGCTACACCTTC | CASSPGQYYGYTF
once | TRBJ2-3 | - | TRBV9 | TGTGCCAGCAGCGTCTGGGCGGGGGCCTACACAGATACGCAGTATTTT | CASSVWAGAYTDTQYF
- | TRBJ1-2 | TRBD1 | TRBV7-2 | TGTGCCAGCAGCCTTAGCGGACAGGGGACTGGCTACACCTTC | CASSLSGQGTGYTF
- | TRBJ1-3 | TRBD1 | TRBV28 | TGTGCCAGCAGTTCTCAGGGGGTCGAAAACACCATATATTTT | CASSSQGVENTIYF
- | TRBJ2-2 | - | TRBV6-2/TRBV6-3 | TGTGCCAGCAGTTCAGGGCTCACCGGGGAGCTGTTTTTT | CASSSGLTGELFF
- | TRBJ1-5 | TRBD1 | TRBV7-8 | TGTGCCAGCAGCCGTCGTAGCGTTCGGACAGGGGAGAATCAGCCCCAGCATTTT | CASSRRSVRTGENQPQHF
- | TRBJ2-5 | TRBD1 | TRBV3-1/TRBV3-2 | TGTGCCAGCAGCCAAGATAGGGGGCCGCAAGAGACCCAGTACTTC | CASSQDRGPQETQYF
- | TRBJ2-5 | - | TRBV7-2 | TGTGCCAGCAGCTTAAGAGTTATGGAGACCCAGTACTTC | CASSLRVMETQYF